A selection of T cell receptor beta chains follows, all from one sample in a study of T cell responses to AZD1222 COVID-19 vaccine. This table comes from immunoSEQ multiplex PCR, and its TCRdb copy is limited to in-frame clones, with some not included. The sample records roughly 150,000 clones, over 75% being singletons. The specimen comprised peripheral blood, sampled on day 0 of AZD1222 vaccination. These receptors were taken from an adult in good health. Each CDR3 is given with its conserved first and last residue. The D gene is left open where the match is weak. Expanded clones are given a class, and other clones once, few, many or no size at all.

D gene: .
CDR3 length: 14
V gene: TRBV18
J gene: TRBJ1-3
clone size: .
CDR3 DNA: TGTGCCAGCTCACCCTCGGGTTCAGGAAACACCATATATTTT
CDR3 protein: CASSPSGSGNTIYF

D gene: .
CDR3 length: 16
V gene: TRBV7-2
J gene: TRBJ1-5
clone size: .
CDR3 DNA: TGTGCCAGCAGCTCTGGCGGGGCGGGAATGGAATTGTCCCAGCATTTT
CDR3 protein: CASSSGGAGMELSQHF

D gene: TRBD1
CDR3 length: 14
V gene: TRBV15
J gene: TRBJ1-5
clone size: few
CDR3 DNA: TGTGCCACCAGCACCGGGACAGTCGATCAGCCCCAGCATTTT
CDR3 protein: CATSTGTVDQPQHF

D gene: TRBD1
CDR3 length: 15
V gene: TRBV5-4
J gene: TRBJ2-1
clone size: .
CDR3 DNA: TGTGCCAGCAGCGTACCGGGACAGAGCTACAATGAGCAGTTCTTC
CDR3 protein: CASSVPGQSYNEQFF

D gene: TRBD2
CDR3 length: 16
V gene: TRBV5-1
J gene: TRBJ2-7
clone size: .
CDR3 DNA: TGCGCCAGCAGCTTACCCGGGACTAGCGGGGCCTACGAGCAGTACTTC
CDR3 protein: CASSLPGTSGAYEQYF

D gene: TRBD1
CDR3 length: 15
V gene: TRBV9
J gene: TRBJ2-7
clone size: .
CDR3 DNA: TGTGCCAGCAGCGCACAGGGGGCATCGGCCTACGAGCAGTACTTC
CDR3 protein: CASSAQGASAYEQYF

D gene: TRBD1
CDR3 length: 15
V gene: TRBV27
J gene: TRBJ1-1
clone size: .
CDR3 DNA: TGTGCCAGCAGGTTTAGACAGGGAGGGAACACTGAAGCTTTCTTT
CDR3 protein: CASRFRQGGNTEAFF

D gene: TRBD2
CDR3 length: 15
V gene: TRBV9
J gene: TRBJ2-3
clone size: .
CDR3 DNA: TGTGCCAGTACATGGACTAGCGGGGGGACGGATACGCAGTATTTT
CDR3 protein: CASTWTSGGTDTQYF

D gene: TRBD1
CDR3 length: 12
V gene: TRBV24-1
J gene: TRBJ2-5
clone size: .
CDR3 DNA: TGTGCCACCGGGGACAGGGGAGAGACCCAGTACTTC
CDR3 protein: CATGDRGETQYF

D gene: .
CDR3 length: 14
V gene: TRBV7-9
J gene: TRBJ1-3
clone size: .
CDR3 DNA: TGTGCCAGCAGCTTTGGTCAGGGAGGTGACACCATATATTTT
CDR3 protein: CASSFGQGGDTIYF

D gene: TRBD2
CDR3 length: 16
V gene: TRBV7-9
J gene: TRBJ2-7
clone size: .
CDR3 DNA: TGTGCCAGCAGCTTAGGGCTAGCGGGAGTTACCTACGAGCAGTACTTC
CDR3 protein: CASSLGLAGVTYEQYF

D gene: TRBD1
CDR3 length: 13
V gene: TRBV7-8
J gene: TRBJ1-3
clone size: few
CDR3 DNA: TGTGCCAGCAGAGACAGGGTGCGAAACACCATATATTTT
CDR3 protein: CASRDRVRNTIYF

D gene: .
CDR3 length: 16
V gene: TRBV5-1
J gene: TRBJ1-4
clone size: .
CDR3 DNA: TGCGCCAGCAGCTTGGGGCAGGGGTTCTGGGGTGAAAAACTGTTTTTT
CDR3 protein: CASSLGQGFWGEKLFF

D gene: .
CDR3 length: 15
V gene: TRBV19
J gene: TRBJ2-5
clone size: .
CDR3 DNA: TGTGCCAGTAGTATTATGGGCTCGGGGGTGGAGACCCAGTACTTC
CDR3 protein: CASSIMGSGVETQYF

D gene: .
CDR3 length: 17
V gene: TRBV7-2
J gene: TRBJ1-2
clone size: .
CDR3 DNA: TGTGCCAGCAGCTTTCCCCGGACCGGGGCTGGTCGGGGTGGCTACACCTTC
CDR3 protein: CASSFPRTGAGRGGYTF

D gene: .
CDR3 length: 21
V gene: TRBV21-1
J gene: TRBJ2-3
clone size: .
CDR3 DNA: TGTGCCAGCAGCAAAGACAGTCCAGCGGAAGGTGGGTGTATTACGGTGGATACGCAGTATTTT
CDR3 protein: CASSKDSPAEGGCITVDTQYF

D gene: TRBD2
CDR3 length: 15
V gene: TRBV7-9
J gene: TRBJ2-1
clone size: .
CDR3 DNA: TGTGCCAGCAGCCTGACTAGCGGGAGGGGACGTGAGCAGTTCTTC
CDR3 protein: CASSLTSGRGREQFF

D gene: TRBD1
CDR3 length: 14
V gene: TRBV5-1
J gene: TRBJ2-5
clone size: .
CDR3 DNA: TGCGCCAGCAGCCGGGGACAGATCCAAGAGACCCAGTACTTC
CDR3 protein: CASSRGQIQETQYF

D gene: .
CDR3 length: 13
V gene: TRBV28
J gene: TRBJ1-6
clone size: .
CDR3 DNA: TGTGCCAGCATGCGGGGCGCAGGTTCACCCCTCCACTTT
CDR3 protein: CASMRGAGSPLHF

D gene: .
CDR3 length: 16
V gene: TRBV7-8
J gene: TRBJ1-5
clone size: few
CDR3 DNA: TGTGCCAGCAGCTTAGCGGGGGCGACAGACCTCCAGCCCCAGCATTTT
CDR3 protein: CASSLAGATDLQPQHF

D gene: .
CDR3 length: 13
V gene: TRBV27
J gene: TRBJ2-1
clone size: .
CDR3 DNA: TGTGCCAGCAGTTTATCCACAGCCCGTGTTAAGTTCTTC
CDR3 protein: CASSLSTARVKFF

D gene: TRBD1
CDR3 length: 16
V gene: TRBV5-6
J gene: TRBJ1-1
clone size: .
CDR3 DNA: TGTGCCAGCAGCCCACGGACAGGGGAGGCGATCACTGAAGCTTTCTTT
CDR3 protein: CASSPRTGEAITEAFF

D gene: TRBD2
CDR3 length: 16
V gene: TRBV24-1
J gene: TRBJ2-3
clone size: .
CDR3 DNA: TGTGCCACCAGTGACCCGGGACTAGCGGGCACAGATACGCAGTATTTT
CDR3 protein: CATSDPGLAGTDTQYF

D gene: TRBD2
CDR3 length: 14
V gene: TRBV7-2
J gene: TRBJ2-3
clone size: .
CDR3 DNA: TGTGCCAGCAGCTTAGAACTAGCGATTGATACGCAGTATTTT
CDR3 protein: CASSLELAIDTQYF

D gene: .
CDR3 length: 15
V gene: TRBV28
J gene: TRBJ2-2
clone size: once
CDR3 DNA: TGTGCCAGCAGTTTGGGGGCGACCAACACCGGGGAGCTGTTTTTT
CDR3 protein: CASSLGATNTGELFF

D gene: .
CDR3 length: 14
V gene: TRBV7-2
J gene: TRBJ1-2
clone size: .
CDR3 DNA: TGTGCCAGCAGCCCTAGGGGCGCGGACTATGGCTACACCTTC
CDR3 protein: CASSPRGADYGYTF

D gene: .
CDR3 length: 11
V gene: TRBV5-1
J gene: TRBJ2-5
clone size: .
CDR3 DNA: TGCGCCAGCAGCTGGGGAGAGACCCAGTACTTC
CDR3 protein: CASSWGETQYF

D gene: .
CDR3 length: 17
V gene: TRBV28
J gene: TRBJ1-3
clone size: .
CDR3 DNA: TGTGCCAGCAGTTCCCTTCTCATTACTTATACTGGAAACACCATATATTTT
CDR3 protein: CASSSLLITYTGNTIYF

D gene: TRBD1
CDR3 length: 13
V gene: TRBV12-3/TRBV12-4
J gene: TRBJ2-1
clone size: .
CDR3 DNA: TGTGCCAGCAGTAGGACAGGGGGAGGTGAGCAGTTCTTC
CDR3 protein: CASSRTGGGEQFF

D gene: .
CDR3 length: 13
V gene: TRBV6-5
J gene: TRBJ1-1
clone size: .
CDR3 DNA: TGTGCCAGCAGTTTAGGTCACAACACTGAAGCTTTCTTT
CDR3 protein: CASSLGHNTEAFF

D gene: .
CDR3 length: 16
V gene: TRBV7-9
J gene: TRBJ2-5
clone size: .
CDR3 DNA: TGTGCCAGCAGCCTCAGCAGGGGGGTGAGCCAAGAGACCCAGTACTTC
CDR3 protein: CASSLSRGVSQETQYF

D gene: .
CDR3 length: 15
V gene: TRBV15
J gene: TRBJ1-1
clone size: .
CDR3 DNA: TGTGCCACCAGCAGAGAACAGGGCCAAGGGGCTGAAGCTTTCTTT
CDR3 protein: CATSREQGQGAEAFF

D gene: .
CDR3 length: 11
V gene: TRBV14
J gene: TRBJ1-2
clone size: .
CDR3 DNA: TGTGCCAGCAGCCAAGAGGGTGGGGCCTCCTTC
CDR3 protein: CASSQEGGASF

D gene: TRBD1
CDR3 length: 14
V gene: TRBV5-4
J gene: TRBJ1-3
clone size: few
CDR3 DNA: TGTGCCAGCAGCAAAACAGGGGTGCGAAACACCATATATTTT
CDR3 protein: CASSKTGVRNTIYF

D gene: .
CDR3 length: 12
V gene: TRBV27
J gene: TRBJ1-1
clone size: .
CDR3 DNA: TGTGCCAGCAGGAGTGGGAACACTGAAGCTTTCTTT
CDR3 protein: CASRSGNTEAFF

D gene: TRBD1
CDR3 length: 17
V gene: TRBV9
J gene: TRBJ1-4
clone size: .
CDR3 DNA: TGTGCCAGCAGCGTAGCTCCTCCGGGACAGGGCGATGAAAAACTGTTTTTT
CDR3 protein: CASSVAPPGQGDEKLFF

D gene: .
CDR3 length: 13
V gene: TRBV3-1/TRBV3-2
J gene: TRBJ2-7
clone size: .
CDR3 DNA: TGTGCCAGCAGCCCGACAGCCTTCTACGAGCAGTACTTC
CDR3 protein: CASSPTAFYEQYF

D gene: .
CDR3 length: 13
V gene: TRBV5-1
J gene: TRBJ1-4
clone size: .
CDR3 DNA: TGCGCCAGCAGCGACGCCGGCGATGAAAAACTGTTTTTT
CDR3 protein: CASSDAGDEKLFF

D gene: TRBD1
CDR3 length: 14
V gene: TRBV10-3
J gene: TRBJ2-7
clone size: few
CDR3 DNA: TGTGCCATCAGTGGTAGGGACAGTTCCTACGAGCAGTACTTC
CDR3 protein: CAISGRDSSYEQYF

D gene: TRBD2
CDR3 length: 14
V gene: TRBV5-1
J gene: TRBJ2-1
clone size: .
CDR3 DNA: TGCGCCAGCAGCTTTGGCGGGAGGGCCCATGAGCAGTTCTTC
CDR3 protein: CASSFGGRAHEQFF

D gene: .
CDR3 length: 12
V gene: TRBV10-3
J gene: TRBJ1-1
clone size: .
CDR3 DNA: TGTGCCATCAGTGGGGGGAACACTGAAGCTTTCTTT
CDR3 protein: CAISGGNTEAFF

D gene: TRBD1
CDR3 length: 18
V gene: TRBV18
J gene: TRBJ1-1
clone size: .
CDR3 DNA: TGTGCCAGCTCAAACACTGGCAAGGGGACAGCCTTGAGCACTGAAGCTTTCTTT
CDR3 protein: CASSNTGKGTALSTEAFF

D gene: TRBD1
CDR3 length: 16
V gene: TRBV4-3
J gene: TRBJ1-2
clone size: .
CDR3 DNA: TGCGCCAGCAGCCAAGCCGCAGGGGGATATAACTATGGCTACACCTTC
CDR3 protein: CASSQAAGGYNYGYTF

D gene: .
CDR3 length: 15
V gene: TRBV18
J gene: TRBJ1-1
clone size: .
CDR3 DNA: TGTGCCAGCTCAATAGAGCTTCTCGGGAACACTGAAGCTTTCTTT
CDR3 protein: CASSIELLGNTEAFF

D gene: .
CDR3 length: 15
V gene: TRBV5-1
J gene: TRBJ1-2
clone size: .
CDR3 DNA: TGCGCCAGCAGCTTACGGGCCTCCAGTGTGACCAACTACACCTTC
CDR3 protein: CASSLRASSVTNYTF

D gene: TRBD1
CDR3 length: 12
V gene: TRBV28
J gene: TRBJ1-1
clone size: .
CDR3 DNA: TGTGCCAGTCAGACAGGGCTCACTGAAGCTTTCTTT
CDR3 protein: CASQTGLTEAFF

D gene: .
CDR3 length: 15
V gene: TRBV21-1
J gene: TRBJ1-2
clone size: .
CDR3 DNA: TGTGCCAGCAGCCCCCGTGACAGTTCGAACTATGGCTACACCTTC
CDR3 protein: CASSPRDSSNYGYTF

D gene: TRBD2
CDR3 length: 16
V gene: TRBV6-2/TRBV6-3
J gene: TRBJ2-3
clone size: .
CDR3 DNA: TGTGCCAGCAGTTACCAATCCGGGACTATCGGAGATACGCAGTATTTT
CDR3 protein: CASSYQSGTIGDTQYF

D gene: TRBD2
CDR3 length: 15
V gene: TRBV7-2
J gene: TRBJ2-1
clone size: .
CDR3 DNA: TGTGCCAGCAGCTTATTAGCGGGAGGGAACAATGAGCAGTTCTTC
CDR3 protein: CASSLLAGGNNEQFF

D gene: .
CDR3 length: 13
V gene: TRBV19
J gene: TRBJ2-7
clone size: few
CDR3 DNA: TGTGCCAGTAGTGCCGGGGCGACCTACGAGCAGTACTTC
CDR3 protein: CASSAGATYEQYF

D gene: .
CDR3 length: 13
V gene: TRBV12-3/TRBV12-4
J gene: TRBJ1-2
clone size: .
CDR3 DNA: TGTGCCAGCAGCGGAAATGTAGACTATGGCTACACCTTC
CDR3 protein: CASSGNVDYGYTF

D gene: .
CDR3 length: 16
V gene: TRBV9
J gene: TRBJ2-7
clone size: .
CDR3 DNA: TGTGCCAGCAGCCGACAACCGAGACGGAGCACCTACGAGCAGTACTTC
CDR3 protein: CASSRQPRRSTYEQYF

D gene: TRBD1
CDR3 length: 16
V gene: TRBV6-5
J gene: TRBJ2-3
clone size: .
CDR3 DNA: TGTGCCAGCAGTTACGATGGACAGGTTTCCACAGATACGCAGTATTTT
CDR3 protein: CASSYDGQVSTDTQYF

D gene: TRBD1
CDR3 length: 15
V gene: TRBV7-9
J gene: TRBJ2-5
clone size: .
CDR3 DNA: TGTGCCAGCAGCCCTCCGGGACAGCGACAAGAGACCCAGTACTTC
CDR3 protein: CASSPPGQRQETQYF

D gene: .
CDR3 length: 16
V gene: TRBV4-3
J gene: TRBJ2-1
clone size: .
CDR3 DNA: TGCGCCAGCAGCCAAGGACTGGAGAGCTCCTACAATGAGCAGTTCTTC
CDR3 protein: CASSQGLESSYNEQFF

D gene: .
CDR3 length: 15
V gene: TRBV27
J gene: TRBJ2-1
clone size: .
CDR3 DNA: TGTGCCAGCAGACCCGGGTACAGAAACTACAATGAGCAGTTCTTC
CDR3 protein: CASRPGYRNYNEQFF

D gene: TRBD1
CDR3 length: 12
V gene: TRBV15
J gene: TRBJ2-7
clone size: .
CDR3 DNA: TGTGCCACCAGCAGGGACAGGGACGAGCAGTACTTC
CDR3 protein: CATSRDRDEQYF

D gene: .
CDR3 length: 17
V gene: TRBV7-2
J gene: TRBJ1-6
clone size: .
CDR3 DNA: TGTGCCAGCAGCCAATTTCTCCGGAGCCCCTATAATTCACCCCTCCACTTT
CDR3 protein: CASSQFLRSPYNSPLHF

D gene: .
CDR3 length: 14
V gene: TRBV19
J gene: TRBJ2-3
clone size: .
CDR3 DNA: TGTGCCAGTAGTACACCGGGAGTGGTGGATACGCAGTATTTT
CDR3 protein: CASSTPGVVDTQYF

D gene: TRBD2
CDR3 length: 17
V gene: TRBV4-3
J gene: TRBJ2-1
clone size: .
CDR3 DNA: TGCGCCAGCAGCCAAGACTTCGCGGGGGGGCCGTATAATGAGCAGTTCTTC
CDR3 protein: CASSQDFAGGPYNEQFF